The TCR beta chain under discussion was sequenced for a study of CD8+CD57+ T cells in acquired aplastic anemia. Whole-study context: Across the sorted CD4+ and CD8+ cells, DNA amounts averaged about 3.2 ug. Study-wide results and caveats: Researchers report that twenty-nine CD8+ CDR3 sequences appeared in both patients and controls.

With 3 bases clipped from V and 1 base from J, the junction kept 5 bases outside the gene matches. Germline V lookup: CDR1 LNHNV, CDR2 YYDKDF (reference sequence). The CDR3 covers 16 residues. The study profiled TCR beta VDJ and CDR3 using genomic DNA as template. TCRdb passed the reads through MiXCR, listing each CDR3 protein once. The sample lists 80,000 to 100,000 distinct CDR3 sequences; roughly two thirds were seen once. Patients selected for sequencing had displayed CD8+CD57+ cell expansion by flow cytometry. Everyone among the patients had severe acquired aplastic anemia. Points on this clonotype: Its target is unknown.

The sequencing sample was made of sorted CD4+, CD8+, or CD8+CD57+ T cells (not recorded which) from PBMCs. V gene TRBV15 combines with J gene TRBJ2-4, with 8 bases identical to TRBD1. This receptor was identified in a human donor with aplastic anemia. CDR3 sequence: CATSSGTGIAKNIQYF. As DNA, the CDR3 is TGTGCCACCAGCAGTGGGACAGGAATCGCCAAAAACATTCAGTACTTC.